The clone carrying this T cell receptor (beta chain) has a handful of counts. The data originate from a study of blood T cell repertoires in COVID-19. TCRdb's copy holds only in-frame clones and misses some; the assay was immunoSEQ multiplex PCR. The sample holds more than 120,000 clones, approximately 84% seen once. The CDR3 sequence is 17 residues long. With 6 bases clipped from V and 1 base from J, the junction kept 8 bases outside the gene matches. From germline, CDR1 is SGHTA and CDR2 FQGNSA. The rearrangement joins TRBV7-2 to TRBJ2-2; 10 nucleotides match TRBD2. Sequencing used PBMCs or T cells enriched from blood (not recorded which). This clonotype originated in a man aged 45-65 years in a cohort exposed to, infected with or recovered from COVID-19 (not recorded which). CDR3 sequence reads: CASRPGGLAENTGELFF. Here the CDR3 DNA reads TGTGCCAGCAGACCCGGAGGACTAGCGGAGAACACCGGGGAGCTGTTTTTT.